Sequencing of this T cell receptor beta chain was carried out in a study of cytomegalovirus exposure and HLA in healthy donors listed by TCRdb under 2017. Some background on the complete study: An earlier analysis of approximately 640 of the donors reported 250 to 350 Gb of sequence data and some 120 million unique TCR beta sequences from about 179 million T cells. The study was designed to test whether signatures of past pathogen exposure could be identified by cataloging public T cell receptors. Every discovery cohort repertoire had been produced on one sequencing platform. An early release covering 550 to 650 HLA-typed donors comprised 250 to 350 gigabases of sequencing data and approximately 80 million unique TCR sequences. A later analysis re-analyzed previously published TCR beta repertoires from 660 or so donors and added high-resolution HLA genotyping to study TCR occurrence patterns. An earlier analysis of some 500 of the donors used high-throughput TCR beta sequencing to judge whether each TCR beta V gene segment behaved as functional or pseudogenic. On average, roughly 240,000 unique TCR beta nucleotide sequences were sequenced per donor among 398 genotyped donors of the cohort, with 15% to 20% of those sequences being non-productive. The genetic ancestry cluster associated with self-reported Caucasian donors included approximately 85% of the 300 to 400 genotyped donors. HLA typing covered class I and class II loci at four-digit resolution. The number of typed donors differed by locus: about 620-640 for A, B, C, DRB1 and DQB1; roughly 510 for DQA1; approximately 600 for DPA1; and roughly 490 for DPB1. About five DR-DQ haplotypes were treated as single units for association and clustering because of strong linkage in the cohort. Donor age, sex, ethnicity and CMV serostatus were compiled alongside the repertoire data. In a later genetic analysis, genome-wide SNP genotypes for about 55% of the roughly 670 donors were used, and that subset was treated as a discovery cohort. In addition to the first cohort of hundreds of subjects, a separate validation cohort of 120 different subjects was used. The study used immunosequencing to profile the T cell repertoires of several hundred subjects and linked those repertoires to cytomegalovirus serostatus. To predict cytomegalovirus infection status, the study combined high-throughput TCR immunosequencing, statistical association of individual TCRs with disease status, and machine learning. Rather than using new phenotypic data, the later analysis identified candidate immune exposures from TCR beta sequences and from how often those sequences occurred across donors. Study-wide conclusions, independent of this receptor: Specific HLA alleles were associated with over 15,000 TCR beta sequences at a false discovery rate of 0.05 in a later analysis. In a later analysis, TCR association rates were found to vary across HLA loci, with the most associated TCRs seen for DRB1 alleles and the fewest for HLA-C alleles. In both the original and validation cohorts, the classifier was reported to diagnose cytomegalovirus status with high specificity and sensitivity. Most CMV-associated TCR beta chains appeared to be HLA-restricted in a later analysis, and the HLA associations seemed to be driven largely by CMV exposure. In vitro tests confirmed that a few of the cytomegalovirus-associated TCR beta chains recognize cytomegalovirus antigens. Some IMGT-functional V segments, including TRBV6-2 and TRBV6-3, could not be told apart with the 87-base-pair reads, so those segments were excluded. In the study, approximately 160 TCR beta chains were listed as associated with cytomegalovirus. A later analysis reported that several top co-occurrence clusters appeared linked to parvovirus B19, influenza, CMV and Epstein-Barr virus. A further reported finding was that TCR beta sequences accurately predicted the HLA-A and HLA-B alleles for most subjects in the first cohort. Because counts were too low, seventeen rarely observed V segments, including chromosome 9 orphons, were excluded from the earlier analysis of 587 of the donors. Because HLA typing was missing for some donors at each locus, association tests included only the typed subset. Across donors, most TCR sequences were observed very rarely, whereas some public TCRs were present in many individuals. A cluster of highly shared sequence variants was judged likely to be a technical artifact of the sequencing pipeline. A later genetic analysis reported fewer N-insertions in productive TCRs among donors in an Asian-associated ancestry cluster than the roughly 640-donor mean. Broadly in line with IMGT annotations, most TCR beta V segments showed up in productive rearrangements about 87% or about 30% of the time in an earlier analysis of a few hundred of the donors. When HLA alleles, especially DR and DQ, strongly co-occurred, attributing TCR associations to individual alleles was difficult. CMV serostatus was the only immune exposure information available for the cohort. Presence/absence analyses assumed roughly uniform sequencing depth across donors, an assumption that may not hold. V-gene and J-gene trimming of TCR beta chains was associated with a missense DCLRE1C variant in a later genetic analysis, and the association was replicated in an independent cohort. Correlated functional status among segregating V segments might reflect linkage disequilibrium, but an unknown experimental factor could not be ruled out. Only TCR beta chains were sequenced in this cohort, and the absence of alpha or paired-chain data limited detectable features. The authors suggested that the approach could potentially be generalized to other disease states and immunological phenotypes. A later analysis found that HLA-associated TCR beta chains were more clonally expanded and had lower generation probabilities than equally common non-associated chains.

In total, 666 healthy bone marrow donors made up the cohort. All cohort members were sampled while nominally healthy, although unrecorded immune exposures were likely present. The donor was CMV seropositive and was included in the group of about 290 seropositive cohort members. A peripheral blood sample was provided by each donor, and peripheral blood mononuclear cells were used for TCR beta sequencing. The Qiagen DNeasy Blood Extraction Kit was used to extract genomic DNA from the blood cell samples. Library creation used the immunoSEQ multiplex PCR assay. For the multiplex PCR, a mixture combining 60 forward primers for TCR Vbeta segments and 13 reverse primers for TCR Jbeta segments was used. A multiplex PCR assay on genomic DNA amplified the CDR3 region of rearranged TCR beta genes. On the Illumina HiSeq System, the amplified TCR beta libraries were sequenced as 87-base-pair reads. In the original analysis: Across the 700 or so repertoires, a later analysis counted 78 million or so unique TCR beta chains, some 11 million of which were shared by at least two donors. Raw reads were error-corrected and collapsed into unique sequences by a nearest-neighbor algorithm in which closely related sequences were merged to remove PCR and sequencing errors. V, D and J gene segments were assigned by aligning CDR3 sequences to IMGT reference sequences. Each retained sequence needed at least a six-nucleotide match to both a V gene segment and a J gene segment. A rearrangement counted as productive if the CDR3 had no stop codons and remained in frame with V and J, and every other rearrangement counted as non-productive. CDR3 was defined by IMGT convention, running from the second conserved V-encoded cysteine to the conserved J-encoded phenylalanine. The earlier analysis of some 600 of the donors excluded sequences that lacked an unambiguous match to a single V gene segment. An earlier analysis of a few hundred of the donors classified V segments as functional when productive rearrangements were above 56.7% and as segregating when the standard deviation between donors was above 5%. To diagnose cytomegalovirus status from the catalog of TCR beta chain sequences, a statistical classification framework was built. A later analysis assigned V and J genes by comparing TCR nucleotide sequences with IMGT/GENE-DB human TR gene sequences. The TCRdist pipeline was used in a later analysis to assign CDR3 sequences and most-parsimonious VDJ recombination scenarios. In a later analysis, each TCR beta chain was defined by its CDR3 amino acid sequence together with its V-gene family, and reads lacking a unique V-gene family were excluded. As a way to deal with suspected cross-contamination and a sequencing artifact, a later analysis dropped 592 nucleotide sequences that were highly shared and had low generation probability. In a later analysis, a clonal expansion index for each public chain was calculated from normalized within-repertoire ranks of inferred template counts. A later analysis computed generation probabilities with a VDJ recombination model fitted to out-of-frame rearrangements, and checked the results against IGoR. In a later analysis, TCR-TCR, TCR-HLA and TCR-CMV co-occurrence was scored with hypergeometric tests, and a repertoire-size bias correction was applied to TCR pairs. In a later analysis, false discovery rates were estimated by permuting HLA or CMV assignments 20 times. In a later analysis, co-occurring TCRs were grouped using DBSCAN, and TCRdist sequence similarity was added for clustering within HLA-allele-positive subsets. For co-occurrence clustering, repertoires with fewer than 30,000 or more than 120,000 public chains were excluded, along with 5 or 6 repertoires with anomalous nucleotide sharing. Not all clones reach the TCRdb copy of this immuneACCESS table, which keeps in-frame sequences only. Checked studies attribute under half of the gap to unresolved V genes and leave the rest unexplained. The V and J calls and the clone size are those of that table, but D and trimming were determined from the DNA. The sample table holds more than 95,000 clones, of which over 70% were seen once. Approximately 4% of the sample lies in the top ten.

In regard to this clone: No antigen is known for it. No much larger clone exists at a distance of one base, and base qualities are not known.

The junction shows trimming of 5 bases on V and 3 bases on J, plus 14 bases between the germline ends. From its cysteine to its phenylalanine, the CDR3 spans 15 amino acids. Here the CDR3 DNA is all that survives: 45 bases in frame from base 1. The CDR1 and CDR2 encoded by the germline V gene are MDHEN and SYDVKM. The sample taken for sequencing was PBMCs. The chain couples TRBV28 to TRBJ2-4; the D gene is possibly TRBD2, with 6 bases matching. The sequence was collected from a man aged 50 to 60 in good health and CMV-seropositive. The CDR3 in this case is CASSGSDGGKNIQYF. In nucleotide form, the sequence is TGTGCCAGCAGTGGGTCCGACGGGGGCAAAAACATTCAGTACTTC. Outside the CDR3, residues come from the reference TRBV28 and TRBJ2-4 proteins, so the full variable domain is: DVKVTQSSRYLVKRTGEKVFLECVQDMDHENMFWYRQDPGLGLRLIYFSYDVKMKEKGDIPEGYSVSREKKERFSLILESASTNQTSMYLCASSGSDGGKNIQYFGAGTRLSVL.